These 20 T cell receptor beta chains came from one sample sequenced in a study of T cell repertoires in cytomegalovirus infection. TCRdb itself ran the reads through MiXCR, one entry per CDR3 protein. There are approximately 190,000 distinct CDR3 sequences in the sample; roughly 27% occur only once, and about 31% lies in the top ten. Sequencing was done on a sample of PBMCs. These receptors all stem from a human donor in good health (CMV status not recorded). Some clones in this sample may be carry-over from other donors' samples.

The genes are TRBV30 and TRBJ1-3; D possibly corresponds to TRBD1 (5 bases). Germline loops: CDR1 GTSNPN, CDR2 SVGIG (reference sequence). Trimming stripped 3 bases from V and 4 bases from J, with 13 bases between. The CDR3 consists of 14 residues. CDR3 coding DNA: TGTGCCTGGAGGGGACTGTCGGCGGGAAACACCATATATTTT. Amino acids: CAWRGLSAGNTIYF.

DNA of the CDR3: TGTGCCAGCTCAGGATTGACAGGGGGCTACGAGCAGTACTTC. Translating it yields CASSGLTGGYEQYF. V gene TRBV18 combines with J gene TRBJ2-7; 9 positions agree with TRBD1. The trim removed 5 bases at V and 3 bases at J, leaving 5 bases unmatched. The germline V gene has CDR1 KGHSH and CDR2 LQKENI. This CDR3 spans 14 amino acids.

The rearrangement uses TRBV6-1 and TRBJ2-3, with D perhaps given as TRBD1 or TRBD2 (5 bases each). The length of the CDR3 is 14 residues. The V end was cut by 0 bases, the J end by 3 bases, with 7 bases between. Per germline, CDR1 MNHNS and CDR2 SASEGT. The CDR3 bases are TGTGCCAGCAGTGAAGCAGGGACGACAGATACGCAGTATTTT. It codes for CASSEAGTTDTQYF.

This clonotype was recorded a few times. This rearrangement joins TRBV6-5 to TRBJ2-1; 13 bases fit TRBD2. With 6 bases clipped from V and 4 bases from J, the junction kept 6 bases outside the gene matches. The CDR3 totals 16 residues. Germline assignment: CDR1 MNHEY and CDR2 SVGAGI. CDR3 sequence (DNA): TGTGCCAGCAGGATGACTAGCGGGGGGTCTTACAATGAGCAGTTCTTC. This sequence encodes CASRMTSGGSYNEQFF.

This clonotype was detected many times. The V gene is TRBV7-8, the J gene TRBJ2-1; D is undetermined. The germline V and J ends were trimmed by 5 bases and 5 bases, with 16 bases remaining between them. The CDR3 is 15 residues long. Germline V gene sequence: CDR1 SGHVS, CDR2 FQNEAQ. CDR3 sequence (DNA): TGTGCCAGCAGCCGAACCTCCACTGGGGACAATGAGCAGTTCTTC. This codes for CASSRTSTGDNEQFF. The full variable domain, rest sourced from reference TRBV7-8 and TRBJ2-1, is GAGVSQSPRYKVAKRGQDVALRCDPISGHVSLFWYQQALGQGPEFLTYFQNEAQLDKSGLPSDRFFAERPEGSVSTLKIQRTQQEDSAVYLCASSRTSTGDNEQFFGPGTRLTVL.

The gene calls are TRBV14 and TRBJ1-2, with 7 bases that match TRBD1. This CDR3 is 15 amino acids long. V shed 2 bases, J shed 0 bases, and the junction held 3 bases outside the gene matches. Germline-derived CDR1 and CDR2 are SGHDN and FVKESK. This CDR3 is CASSQMDRPNYGYTF. For the CDR3, the DNA is TGTGCCAGCAGCCAAATGGACAGGCCTAACTATGGCTACACCTTC.

The chain links TRBV30 to TRBJ1-1, with TRBD1 identical over 7 bases. J lost 3 bases, V lost 4 bases, and 2 bases had no gene match. This CDR3 contains 12 residues. Germline V gene data show CDR1 as GTSNPN and CDR2 as SVGIG (reference sequence). The CDR3 spells CAWIRGDTEAFF. Here the CDR3 DNA reads TGTGCCTGGATCAGGGGGGACACTGAAGCTTTCTTT.

The V and J genes are TRBV2 and TRBJ1-2, with TRBD1 matching 9 bases. The CDR3 extends over 13 amino acids. V shed 4 bases, J shed 4 bases, and the junction held 1 base outside the gene matches. CDR1 and CDR2 (germline): SNHLY, FYNNEI. The CDR3 sequence is CASSVGQGYGYTF. CDR3 DNA sequence: TGTGCCAGCAGTGTGGGACAGGGCTATGGCTACACCTTC.

V is TRBV6-5 and J is TRBJ2-3; D is ambiguous. Per germline, CDR1 MNHEY and CDR2 SVGAGI. The CDR3 has 13 residues. V dropped 6 bases and J dropped 6 bases, with 13 bases sitting between them. Written as DNA, the CDR3 is TGTGCCAGCAGCGGATCTCCCTTGGATACGCAGTATTTT. Its protein is CASSGSPLDTQYF.

The genes are TRBV6-6 and TRBJ2-7, with 7 bases aligning to TRBD2. V trimming: 8 bases; J trimming: 0 bases; junction bases outside the gene matches: 7. Germline V lookup: CDR1 MNHNY, CDR2 SVGAGI (reference sequence). This CDR3 has 14 residues. CDR3 sequence reads: CASFSSGFSYEQYF. In DNA form, the CDR3 reads TGTGCCAGCTTTTCTAGCGGATTCTCCTACGAGCAGTACTTC.

This clonotype was picked up many times. The V gene is TRBV20-1, the J gene TRBJ1-2; D gene ambiguous. The CDR3 is 14 residues long. V was trimmed by 5 bases and J by 8 bases, leaving 21 bases between them. Germline-derived CDR1 and CDR2 are DFQATT and SNEGSKA (reference sequence). CDR3 loop: CSADIAGPSMGYTF. Here the CDR3 DNA reads TGCAGTGCTGATATAGCCGGCCCCTCTATGGGCTACACCTTC.

The gene calls are TRBV10-2 and TRBJ1-5; D remains ambiguous. Germline loops: CDR1 WSHSY, CDR2 SAAADI. V lost 3 bases, J lost 9 bases, and 9 bases lay in between. The CDR3 runs 12 residues. CDR3 sequence reads: CASSDLVMPQHF. The CDR3 bases are TGCGCCAGCAGTGATCTGGTGATGCCCCAGCATTTT.

The chain recombines TRBV7-9 with TRBJ2-2, with D possibly being TRBD1 or TRBD2 (5 bases each). V lost 4 bases to trimming and J lost 5 bases, with 11 bases between them. The germline V gene has CDR1 SEHNR and CDR2 FQNEAQ (reference sequence). The CDR3 is 14 amino acids. CDR3 region: CASSSGWETGELFF. The CDR3 DNA follows: TGTGCCAGCAGCTCAGGGTGGGAGACCGGGGAGCTGTTTTTT.

A few counts support this clonotype. The J gene is TRBJ1-5, the V gene TRBV25-1; D not resolved. V lost 0 bases to trimming and J lost 5 bases, with 8 bases between them. The germline gives CDR1 MGHDK, CDR2 SYGVNS. The CDR3 totals 14 residues. The CDR3 DNA sequence: TGTGCCAGCAGTGAATATGGGCAGCATCAGCCCCAGCATTTT. As protein: CASSEYGQHQPQHF.

This clonotype was seen a few times. The CDR3 DNA is TGTGCCAGCAGACCAGATTACAATGAGCAGTTCTTC. It translates to CASRPDYNEQFF. The rearrangement uses TRBV6-1 and TRBJ2-1; D gene ambiguous. The CDR3 sequence is 12 residues long. Trimming took 6 bases from V and 4 from J, leaving 7 bases between them. Germline V CDR1 and CDR2: MNHNS, SASEGT.

This clonotype was counted between two and nine times. V usage is TRBV10-1 and J usage is TRBJ2-1; perhaps D is TRBD1 or TRBD2 (5 bases each). Trimming pared 7 bases from V and 4 bases from J, leaving 11 bases between. The CDR3 has 13 residues. The germline V gene encodes CDR1 WNHNN and CDR2 SYGVQD (reference sequence). In DNA form, the CDR3 reads TGCGCCAGCAACATGGGGGAATACAATGAGCAGTTCTTC. Encoded protein: CASNMGEYNEQFF.

This clonotype was seen a few times. This rearrangement joins TRBV6-6 to TRBJ1-2; D unresolved. The CDR3 has 13 amino acids. Trimming cost V 4 bases and J 2 bases, with 8 bases left between them. Germline CDR1 reads MNHNY; CDR2 reads SVGAGI (reference sequence). The CDR3, as DNA: TGTGCCAGCAGTTCCGACGCAAACTATGGCTACACCTTC. This sequence encodes CASSSDANYGYTF.

This rearrangement joins TRBV2 to TRBJ2-7, with D maybe TRBD1 (6 bases). Germline V lookup: CDR1 SNHLY, CDR2 FYNNEI. This CDR3 is built from 13 residues. Trimming took 6 bases from V and 3 from J, leaving 12 bases between them. The CDR3 protein is CASRDTGSYEQYF. DNA for the CDR3: TGTGCCAGCAGGGACACAGGGAGCTACGAGCAGTACTTC.

This clonotype has only a few counts. This sequence joins TRBV6-2 or TRBV6-3 and TRBJ2-3, with D perhaps matching TRBD1 or TRBD2 (5 bases each). The germline gives CDR1 MNHEY, CDR2 SVGEGT. The CDR3 runs 15 residues. The V end lost 5 bases, the J end lost 3 bases, and 15 bases lay between the germline ends. The CDR3 sequence is CASSPWDRGTDTQYF. The CDR3 coding sequence is TGTGCCAGCAGTCCTTGGGACCGAGGAACAGATACGCAGTATTTT.

The rearrangement links TRBV6-6 to TRBJ1-1; possible D gene TRBD1, 5 bases. Per germline, CDR1 MNHNY and CDR2 SVGAGI (reference sequence). The CDR3 has 14 amino acids. Trimming cost V 7 bases and J 6 bases, with 18 bases left between them. CDR3 sequence (DNA): TGTGCCAGCACCGAAAACGGGGGGAGAGCTGAAGCTTTCTTT. Its protein product is CASTENGGRAEAFF.